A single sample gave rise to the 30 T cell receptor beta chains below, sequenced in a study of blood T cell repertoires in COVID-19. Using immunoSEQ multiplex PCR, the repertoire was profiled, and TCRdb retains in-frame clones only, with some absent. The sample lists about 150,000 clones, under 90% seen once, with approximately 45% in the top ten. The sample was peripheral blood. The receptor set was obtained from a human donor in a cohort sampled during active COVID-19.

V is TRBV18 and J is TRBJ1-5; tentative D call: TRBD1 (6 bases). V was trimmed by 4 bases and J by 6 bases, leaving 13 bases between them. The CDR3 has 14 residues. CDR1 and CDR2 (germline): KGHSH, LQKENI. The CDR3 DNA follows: TGTGCCAGCTCACGATCAGGGGATAGTCAGCCCCAGCATTTT. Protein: CASSRSGDSQPQHF.

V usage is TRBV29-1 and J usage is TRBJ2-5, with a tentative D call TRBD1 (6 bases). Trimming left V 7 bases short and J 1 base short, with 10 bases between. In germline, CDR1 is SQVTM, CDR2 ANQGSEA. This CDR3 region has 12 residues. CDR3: CSAGTPQETQYF. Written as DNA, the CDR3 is TGCAGCGCCGGGACACCCCAAGAGACCCAGTACTTC. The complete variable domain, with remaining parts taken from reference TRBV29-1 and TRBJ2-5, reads SAVISQKPSRDICQRGTSLTIQCQVDSQVTMMFWYRQQPGQSLTLIATANQGSEATYESGFVIDKFPISRPNLTFSTLTVSNMSPEDSSIYLCSAGTPQETQYFGPGTRLLVL.

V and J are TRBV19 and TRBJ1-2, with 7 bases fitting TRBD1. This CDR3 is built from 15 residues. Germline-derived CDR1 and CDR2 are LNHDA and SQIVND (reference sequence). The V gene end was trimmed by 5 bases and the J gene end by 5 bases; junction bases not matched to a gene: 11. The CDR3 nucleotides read TGTGCCAGTAGTGCCCGGTGGGGGGACAGATATGGCTACACCTTC. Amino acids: CASSARWGDRYGYTF.

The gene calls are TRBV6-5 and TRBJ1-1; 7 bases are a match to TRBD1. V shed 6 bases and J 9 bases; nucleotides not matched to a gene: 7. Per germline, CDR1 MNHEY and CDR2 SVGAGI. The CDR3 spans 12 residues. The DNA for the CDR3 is TGTGCCAGCAGACCAGGGGACAGCCAAGCTTTCTTT. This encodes CASRPGDSQAFF.

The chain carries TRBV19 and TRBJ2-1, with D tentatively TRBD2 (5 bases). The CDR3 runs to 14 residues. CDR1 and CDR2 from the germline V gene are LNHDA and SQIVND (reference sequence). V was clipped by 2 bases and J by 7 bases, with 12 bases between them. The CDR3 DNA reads TGTGCCAGTAGTATAAGGGCGCCGGGGAATGAGCAGTTCTTC. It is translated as CASSIRAPGNEQFF.

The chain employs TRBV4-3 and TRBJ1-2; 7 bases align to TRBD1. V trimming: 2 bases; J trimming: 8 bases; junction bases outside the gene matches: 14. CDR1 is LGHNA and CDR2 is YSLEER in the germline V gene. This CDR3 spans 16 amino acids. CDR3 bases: TGCGCCAGCAGCCAAAACGGTCGACAGGGCTGGAAGGGCTACACCTTC. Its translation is CASSQNGRQGWKGYTF.

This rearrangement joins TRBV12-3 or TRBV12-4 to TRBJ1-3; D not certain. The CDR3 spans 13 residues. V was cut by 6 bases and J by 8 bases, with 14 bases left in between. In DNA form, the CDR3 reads TGTGCCAGCAGCGAGACTGCGGCTTACACCATATATTTT. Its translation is CASSETAAYTIYF.

Here the CDR3 reads CASSDRGSSLDTQYF. CDR3 nucleotide sequence: TGTGCCAGCAGTGACAGGGGGAGTAGCCTGGATACGCAGTATTTT. The rearrangement links TRBV6-2 or TRBV6-3 to TRBJ2-3; 9 bases are a match to TRBD1. The CDR3 is 15 residues long. Germline CDR1 MNHEY, CDR2 SVGEGT. V dropped 5 bases and J dropped 6; count of bases not matched to a gene: 9.

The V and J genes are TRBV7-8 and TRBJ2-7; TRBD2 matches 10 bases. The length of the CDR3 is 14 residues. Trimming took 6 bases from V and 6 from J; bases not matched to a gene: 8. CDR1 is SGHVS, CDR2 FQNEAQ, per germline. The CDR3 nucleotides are TGTGCCAGCAGTACCACTAGCGGGGTATTCGAGCAGTACTTC. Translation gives CASSTTSGVFEQYF.

The CDR3 DNA is TGTGCCAGCGGGACAGGGCGCACCGGGGAGCTGTTTTTT. This sequence encodes CASGTGRTGELFF. The V call is TRBV19, the J call TRBJ2-2; 9 bases line up with TRBD1. This CDR3 is 13 amino acids long. Germline-derived CDR1 and CDR2 are LNHDA and SQIVND (reference sequence). After removal of 9 bases from V and 4 bases from J, the junction contained 3 bases not matched to a gene.

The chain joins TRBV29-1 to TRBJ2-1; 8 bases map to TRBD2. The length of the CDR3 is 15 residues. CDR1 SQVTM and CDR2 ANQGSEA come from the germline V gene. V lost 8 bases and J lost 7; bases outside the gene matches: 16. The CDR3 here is CSFILPGTRLNEQFF. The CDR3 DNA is TGCAGCTTTATACTACCCGGGACTAGGTTAAATGAGCAGTTCTTC.

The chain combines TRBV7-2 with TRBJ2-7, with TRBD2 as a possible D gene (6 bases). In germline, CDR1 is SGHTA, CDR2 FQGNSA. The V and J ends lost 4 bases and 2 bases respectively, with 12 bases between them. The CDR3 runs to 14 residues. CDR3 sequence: CASSWRAQPYEQYF. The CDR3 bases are TGTGCCAGCAGCTGGAGGGCGCAGCCCTACGAGCAGTACTTC.

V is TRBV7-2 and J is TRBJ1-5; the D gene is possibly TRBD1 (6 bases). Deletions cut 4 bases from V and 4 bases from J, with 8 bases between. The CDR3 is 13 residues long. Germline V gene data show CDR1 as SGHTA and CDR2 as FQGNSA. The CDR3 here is CASSWDKNQPQHF. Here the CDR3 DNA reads TGTGCCAGCAGCTGGGACAAGAATCAGCCCCAGCATTTT.

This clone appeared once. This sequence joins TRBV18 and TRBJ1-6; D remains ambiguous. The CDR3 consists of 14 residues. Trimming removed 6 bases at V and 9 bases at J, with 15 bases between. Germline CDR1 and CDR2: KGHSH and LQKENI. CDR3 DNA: TGTGCCAGCTCCCGGGTAGAATCCAGTTCACCCCTCCACTTT. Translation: CASSRVESSSPLHF. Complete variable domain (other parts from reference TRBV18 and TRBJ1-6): NAGVMQNPRHLVRRRGQEARLRCSPMKGHSHVYWYRQLPEEGLKFMVYLQKENIIDESGMPKERFSAEFPKEGPSILRIQQVVRGDSAAYFCASSRVESSSPLHFGNGTRLTVT.

CDR3 DNA: TGTGCCAGCAGTTTAGGGGCCACCCAAGAGACCCAGTACTTC. Encoded protein: CASSLGATQETQYF. V gene TRBV27 combines with J gene TRBJ2-5; a possible D gene is TRBD1 (5 bases). Per germline, CDR1 MNHEY and CDR2 SMNVEV (reference sequence). This CDR3 has 14 amino acids. Trimming shortened V by 2 bases and J by 1 base, and 8 bases separated the two germline ends.

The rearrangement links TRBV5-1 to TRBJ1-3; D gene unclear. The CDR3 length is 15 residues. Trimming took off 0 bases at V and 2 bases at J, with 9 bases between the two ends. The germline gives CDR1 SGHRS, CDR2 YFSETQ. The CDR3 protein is CASSLAVQAGNTIYF. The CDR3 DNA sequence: TGCGCCAGCAGCTTGGCAGTCCAGGCTGGAAACACCATATATTTT.

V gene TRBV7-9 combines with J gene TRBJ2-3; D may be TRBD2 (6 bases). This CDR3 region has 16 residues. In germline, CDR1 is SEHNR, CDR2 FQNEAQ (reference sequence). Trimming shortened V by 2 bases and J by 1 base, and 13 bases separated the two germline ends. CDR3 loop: CASSLIRDLGTDTQYF. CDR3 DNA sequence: TGTGCCAGCAGCTTAATACGGGACTTGGGCACAGATACGCAGTATTTT. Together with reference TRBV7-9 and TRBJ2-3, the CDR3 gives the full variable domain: DTGVSQNPRHKITKRGQNVTFRCDPISEHNRLYWYRQTLGQGPEFLTYFQNEAQLEKSRLLSDRFSAERPKGSFSTLEIQRTEQGDSAMYLCASSLIRDLGTDTQYFGPGTRLTVL.

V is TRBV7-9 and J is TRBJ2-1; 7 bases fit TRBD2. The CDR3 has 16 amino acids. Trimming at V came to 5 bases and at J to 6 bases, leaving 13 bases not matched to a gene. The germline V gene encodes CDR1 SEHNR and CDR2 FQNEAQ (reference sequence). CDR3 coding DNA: TGTGCCAGCAGCACCCTCGGCCTAGGGAGGGGCAATGAGCAGTTCTTC. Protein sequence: CASSTLGLGRGNEQFF.

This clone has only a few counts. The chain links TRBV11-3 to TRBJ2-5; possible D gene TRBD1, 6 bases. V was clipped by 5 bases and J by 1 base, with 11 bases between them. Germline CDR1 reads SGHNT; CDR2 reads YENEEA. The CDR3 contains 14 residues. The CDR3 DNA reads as TGTGCCAGCAGCCCCCGGACAGTCCAAGAGACCCAGTACTTC. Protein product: CASSPRTVQETQYF. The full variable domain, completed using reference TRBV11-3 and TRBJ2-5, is EAGVVQSPRYKIIEKKQPVAFWCNPISGHNTLYWYLQNLGQGPELLIRYENEEAVDDSQLPKDRFSAERLKGVDSTLKIQPAELGDSAVYLCASSPRTVQETQYFGPGTRLLVL.

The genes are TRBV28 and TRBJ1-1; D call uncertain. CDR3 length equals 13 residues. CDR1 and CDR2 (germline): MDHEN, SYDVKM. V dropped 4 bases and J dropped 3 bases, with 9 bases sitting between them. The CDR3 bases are TGTGCCAGCAGTTCCAGGTGGCACACTGAAGCTTTCTTT. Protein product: CASSSRWHTEAFF.

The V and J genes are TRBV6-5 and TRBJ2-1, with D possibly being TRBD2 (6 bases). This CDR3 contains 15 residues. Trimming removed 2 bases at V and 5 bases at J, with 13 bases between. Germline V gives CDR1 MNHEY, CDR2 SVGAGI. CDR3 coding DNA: TGTGCCAGCAGTTACCGTGGGGGGACCGACAATGAGCAGTTCTTC. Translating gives CASSYRGGTDNEQFF.

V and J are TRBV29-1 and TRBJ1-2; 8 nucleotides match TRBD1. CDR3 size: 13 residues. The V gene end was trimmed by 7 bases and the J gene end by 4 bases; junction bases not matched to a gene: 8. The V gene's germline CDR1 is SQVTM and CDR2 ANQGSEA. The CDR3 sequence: CSAGQGSPYGYTF. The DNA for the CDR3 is TGCAGCGCTGGACAGGGTAGCCCCTATGGCTACACCTTC.

The CDR3 sequence is CASSYSGDRLAPAFF. The CDR3 coding sequence is TGTGCCAGCAGTTACTCGGGAGACAGACTAGCCCCAGCGTTCTTC. This chain connects TRBV6-5 to TRBJ2-1, with 7 bases fitting TRBD2. The J segment lost 15 bases and the V segment lost 0 bases, leaving 14 bases of the junction unmatched. CDR1 MNHEY and CDR2 SVGAGI come from the germline V gene. The CDR3 is 15 residues long.

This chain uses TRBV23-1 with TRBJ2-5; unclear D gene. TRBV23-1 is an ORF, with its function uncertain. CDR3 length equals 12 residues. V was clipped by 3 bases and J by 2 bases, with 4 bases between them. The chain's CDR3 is CASSQEQETQYF. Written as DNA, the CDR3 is TGCGCCAGCAGTCAGGAGCAAGAGACCCAGTACTTC.

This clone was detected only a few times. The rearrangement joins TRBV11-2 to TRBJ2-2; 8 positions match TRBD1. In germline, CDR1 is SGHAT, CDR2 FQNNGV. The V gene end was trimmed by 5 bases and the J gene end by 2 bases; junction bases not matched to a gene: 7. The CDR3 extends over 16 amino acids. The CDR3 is CASSTGGGTNTGELFF. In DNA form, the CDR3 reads TGTGCCAGCAGCACAGGGGGAGGAACAAACACCGGGGAGCTGTTTTTT.

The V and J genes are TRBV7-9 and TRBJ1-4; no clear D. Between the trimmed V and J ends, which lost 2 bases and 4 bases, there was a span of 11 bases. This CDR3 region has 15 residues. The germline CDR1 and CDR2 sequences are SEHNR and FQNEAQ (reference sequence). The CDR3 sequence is CASSLSLGVNEKLFF. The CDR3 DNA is TGTGCCAGCAGCTTAAGTCTGGGAGTTAATGAAAAACTGTTTTTT.

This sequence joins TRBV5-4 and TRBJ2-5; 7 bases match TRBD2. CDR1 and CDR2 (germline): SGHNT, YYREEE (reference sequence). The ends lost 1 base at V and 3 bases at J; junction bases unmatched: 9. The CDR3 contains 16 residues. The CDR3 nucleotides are TGTGCCAGCAGCTTGTTGCGGGGGAGAAACGAAGAGACCCAGTACTTC. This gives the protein CASSLLRGRNEETQYF.

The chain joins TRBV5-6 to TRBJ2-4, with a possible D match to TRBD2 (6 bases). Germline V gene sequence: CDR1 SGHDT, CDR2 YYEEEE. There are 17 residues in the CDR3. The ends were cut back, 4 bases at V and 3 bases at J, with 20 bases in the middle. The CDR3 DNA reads TGTGCCAGCAGCCCTCTAGGGGCGGGAAATGGCAAAAACATTCAGTACTTC. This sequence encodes CASSPLGAGNGKNIQYF.

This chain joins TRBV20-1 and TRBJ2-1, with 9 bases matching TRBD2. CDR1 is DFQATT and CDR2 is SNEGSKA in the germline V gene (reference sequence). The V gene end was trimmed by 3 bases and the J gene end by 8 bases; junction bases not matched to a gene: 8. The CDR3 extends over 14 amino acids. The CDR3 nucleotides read TGCAGTGCTAGTAAGCGGGGGGCCTCTCATGAGCAGTTCTTC. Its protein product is CSASKRGASHEQFF.

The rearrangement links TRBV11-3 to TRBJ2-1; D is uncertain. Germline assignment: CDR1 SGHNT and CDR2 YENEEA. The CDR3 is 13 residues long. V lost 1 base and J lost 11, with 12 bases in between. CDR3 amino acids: CASSLVGEAKQFF. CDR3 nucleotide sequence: TGTGCCAGCAGCTTAGTCGGAGAAGCGAAGCAGTTCTTC. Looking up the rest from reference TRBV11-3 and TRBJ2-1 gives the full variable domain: EAGVVQSPRYKIIEKKQPVAFWCNPISGHNTLYWYLQNLGQGPELLIRYENEEAVDDSQLPKDRFSAERLKGVDSTLKIQPAELGDSAVYLCASSLVGEAKQFFGPGTRLTVL.